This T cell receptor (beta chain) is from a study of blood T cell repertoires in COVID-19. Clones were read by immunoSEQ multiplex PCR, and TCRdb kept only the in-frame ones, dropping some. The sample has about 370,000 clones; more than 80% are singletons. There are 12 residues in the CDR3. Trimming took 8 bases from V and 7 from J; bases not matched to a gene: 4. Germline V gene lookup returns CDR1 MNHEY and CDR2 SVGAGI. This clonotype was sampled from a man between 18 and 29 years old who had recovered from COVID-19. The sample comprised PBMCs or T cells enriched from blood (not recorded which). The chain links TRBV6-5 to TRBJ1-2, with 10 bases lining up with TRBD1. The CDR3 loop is CASRQGASGYTF. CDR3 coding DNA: TGTGCCAGCCGACAGGGGGCCAGTGGCTACACCTTC.